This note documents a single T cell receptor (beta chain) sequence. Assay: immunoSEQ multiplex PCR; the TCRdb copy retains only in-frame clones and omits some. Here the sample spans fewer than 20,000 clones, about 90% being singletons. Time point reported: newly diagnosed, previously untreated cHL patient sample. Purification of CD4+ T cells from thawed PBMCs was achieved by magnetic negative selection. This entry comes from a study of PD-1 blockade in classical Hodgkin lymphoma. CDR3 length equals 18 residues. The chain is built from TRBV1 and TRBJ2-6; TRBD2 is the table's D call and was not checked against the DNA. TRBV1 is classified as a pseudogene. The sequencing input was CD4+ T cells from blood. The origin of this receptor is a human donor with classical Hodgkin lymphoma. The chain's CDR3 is CTSSQEERFSAGANVLTF. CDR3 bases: TGCACCAGCAGCCAAGAAGAACGGTTCTCGGCTGGGGCCAACGTCCTGACTTTC.